This T cell receptor (beta chain) was sequenced during a study of CD8 T cells in ankylosing spondylitis. Study-wide findings and caveats: It appeared that ankylosing spondylitis blood was characterized by a TCR beta motif of 8 or 9 highly homologous variants. Disease-linked clones were reportedly significantly enriched in matched ankylosing spondylitis synovial fluid.

For TCR beta, libraries came from quantitative 5'-RACE with molecular barcodes. MiXCR, run by TCRdb on the 5' RACE reads, gives a single entry per CDR3 protein. The sample carries some 220,000 distinct CDR3 sequences, under 12% recorded once. This clonotype was picked up many times. Its target is unknown. In germline, CDR1 is SEHNR, CDR2 FQNEAQ (reference sequence). The germline V and J ends were trimmed by 6 bases and 4 bases, with 15 bases remaining between them. This CDR3 has 14 residues. The material sequenced was blood, either unsorted or a sorted T cell fraction (not recorded which). This chain links TRBV7-9 with TRBJ1-1; a possible D gene is TRBD1 (6 bases). The receptor was isolated from a male donor with ankylosing spondylitis or in good health (not recorded which). CDR3 sequence (DNA): TGTGCCAGCAGTCACAGGGATAAGATCACTGAAGCTTTCTTT. It specifies CASSHRDKITEAFF. Using reference TRBV7-9 and TRBJ1-1 for the parts outside the CDR3, the full variable domain is DTGVSQNPRHKITKRGQNVTFRCDPISEHNRLYWYRQTLGQGPEFLTYFQNEAQLEKSRLLSDRFSAERPKGSFSTLEIQRTEQGDSAMYLCASSHRDKITEAFFGQGTRLTVV.